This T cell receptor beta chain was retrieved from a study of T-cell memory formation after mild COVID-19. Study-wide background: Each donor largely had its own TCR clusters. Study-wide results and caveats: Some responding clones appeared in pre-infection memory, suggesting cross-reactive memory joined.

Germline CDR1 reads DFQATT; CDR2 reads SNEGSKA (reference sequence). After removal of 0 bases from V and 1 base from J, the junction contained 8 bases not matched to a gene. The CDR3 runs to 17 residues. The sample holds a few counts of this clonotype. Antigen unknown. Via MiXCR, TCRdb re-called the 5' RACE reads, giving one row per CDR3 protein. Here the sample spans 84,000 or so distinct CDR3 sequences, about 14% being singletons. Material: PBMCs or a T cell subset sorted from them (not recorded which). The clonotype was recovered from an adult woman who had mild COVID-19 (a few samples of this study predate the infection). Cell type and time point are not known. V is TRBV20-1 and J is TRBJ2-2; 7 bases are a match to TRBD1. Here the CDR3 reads CSARDQRGPENTGELFF. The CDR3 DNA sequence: TGCAGTGCTAGAGATCAAAGGGGGCCAGAGAACACCGGGGAGCTGTTTTTT.